Shown below are 23 T cell receptor beta chains from a single sample sequenced in a study of blood T cell repertoires in COVID-19 (dated by TCRdb to the early 2020s). The library was generated by the immunoSEQ multiplex PCR assay. TCRdb obtained this table from immuneACCESS and retained in-frame rearrangements with V and J assigned. These tables miss some clones; where compared with another copy, unresolved V genes account for less than half of the shortfall, and the remainder is unexplained. The sample contains about 180,000 clones, 86% of them found a single time. The ten largest clones take up 8% to 10% of the sample. Source material: PBMCs or T cells enriched from blood (not recorded which). These receptors were obtained from a woman aged 25 to 39 who had recovered from COVID-19.

This CDR3 is CASSQIPWASGTGTDTQYF. The CDR3 region has the DNA TGTGCCAGCAGCCAGATCCCCTGGGCTAGCGGGACGGGTACAGATACGCAGTATTTT. This chain links TRBV13 with TRBJ2-3; 9 positions match TRBD2. This CDR3 has 19 amino acids. The germline gives CDR1 PRHDT, CDR2 FYEKMQ (reference sequence). V lost 5 bases to trimming and J lost 3 bases; unmatched junction nucleotides: 18.

V gene TRBV7-8 combines with J gene TRBJ2-2; possible D gene TRBD2, 6 bases. The CDR3 totals 14 residues. V gave up 0 bases and J gave up 4 bases, with 6 bases separating them. Germline V gene data show CDR1 as SGHVS and CDR2 as FQNEAQ. The CDR3 nucleotides are TGTGCCAGCAGCTTAGCGGGAGGCACCGGGGAGCTGTTTTTT. Encoded protein: CASSLAGGTGELFF.

This clone has a single count. This chain connects TRBV9 to TRBJ1-2; D perhaps matches TRBD1 (6 bases). Trimming shortened V by 7 bases and J by 6 bases, and 7 bases separated the two germline ends. Germline lookup yields CDR1 SGDLS and CDR2 YYNGEE. The CDR3 covers 10 residues. CDR3 coding DNA: TGTGCCAGCTCAGGGGATGGCTACACCTTC. Protein: CASSGDGYTF.

The rearrangement joins TRBV28 to TRBJ2-7; TRBD2 matches at 7 bases. This CDR3 spans 14 amino acids. Looked up from germline, CDR1 is MDHEN and CDR2 is SYDVKM. V lost 8 bases, J lost 5 bases, and 12 bases stayed unmatched. The CDR3 protein is CASSWREPGNEQYF. The CDR3 bases are TGTGCCAGCTCATGGCGGGAGCCCGGTAACGAGCAGTACTTC.

The chain has TRBV28 and TRBJ2-3; 14 bases line up with TRBD2. CDR1 is MDHEN, CDR2 SYDVKM, per germline. The J segment lost 4 bases and the V segment lost 4 bases, leaving 13 bases of the junction unmatched. The CDR3 contains 19 residues. The CDR3 reads CASSSKFGTSGRVSDTQYF. CDR3 bases: TGTGCCAGCAGTTCAAAGTTTGGGACTAGCGGGAGAGTCTCAGATACGCAGTATTTT.

The CDR3 sequence: CASSEDRAGEQYF. DNA of the CDR3: TGTGCCAGCAGTGAAGACAGGGCAGGCGAGCAGTACTTC. The chain has TRBV2 and TRBJ2-7; D possibly corresponds to TRBD1 (6 bases). The CDR3 length is 13 residues. V was cut by 1 base and J by 6 bases, with 10 bases left in between. Germline values: CDR1 SNHLY, CDR2 FYNNEI.

This clone was observed once. The rearrangement joins TRBV7-9 to TRBJ2-3, with 10 bases that match TRBD1. CDR3 size: 15 residues. From germline, CDR1 is SEHNR and CDR2 FQNEAQ (reference sequence). Trimming at V came to 4 bases and at J to 3 bases, leaving 4 bases not matched to a gene. This chain's CDR3 is CASSSGQGETDTQYF. CDR3 nucleotide sequence: TGTGCCAGCAGCTCCGGACAGGGGGAAACAGATACGCAGTATTTT.

The chain carries TRBV18 and TRBJ2-5, with TRBD1 matching 8 bases. In germline, CDR1 is KGHSH, CDR2 LQKENI. The CDR3 is made up of 15 amino acids. J gave up 4 bases and V 2 bases, and 6 bases lay outside the gene matches. The DNA for the CDR3 is TGTGCCAGCTCACCAACGTCAGGACAGGGAGAGACCCAGTACTTC. Translating gives CASSPTSGQGETQYF.

The chain combines TRBV12-3 or TRBV12-4 with TRBJ2-7, with TRBD2 as a possible D gene (5 bases). This CDR3 comprises 12 residues. The V end lost 4 bases, the J end lost 3 bases, and 7 bases lay between the germline ends. For the CDR3, the DNA is TGTGCCAGCAGTTACCGGGGCTACGAGCAGTACTTC. Its translation is CASSYRGYEQYF.

This sequence joins TRBV2 and TRBJ2-7; D call uncertain. CDR3 length: 14 amino acids. Trimming removed 2 bases from V and 0 bases from J, with 8 bases in between. Germline V gene sequence: CDR1 SNHLY, CDR2 FYNNEI. CDR3 loop: CASSESLYSYEQYF. The CDR3 nucleotides read TGTGCCAGCAGTGAATCTCTCTACTCCTACGAGCAGTACTTC.

The chain has TRBV19 and TRBJ1-2, with no clear D. The V gene's germline CDR1 is LNHDA and CDR2 SQIVND (reference sequence). The CDR3 sequence is 15 residues long. V was clipped by 3 bases and J by 3 bases, with 14 bases between them. The CDR3 nucleotides are TGTGCCAGTAGTATCAGGTCAACGAATTACTATGGCTACACCTTC. This encodes CASSIRSTNYYGYTF.

The gene calls are TRBV18 and TRBJ1-5, with 11 bases fitting TRBD1. There are 19 residues in the CDR3. V dropped 1 base and J dropped 2; count of bases not matched to a gene: 10. CDR1 is KGHSH, CDR2 LQKENI, per germline. CDR3 protein: CASSPLGTGGRLGNQPQHF. In DNA, the CDR3 is TGTGCCAGCTCACCACTAGGGACAGGGGGACGGCTTGGCAATCAGCCCCAGCATTTT.

The rearrangement joins TRBV29-1 to TRBJ2-5; 9 nucleotides line up with TRBD1. The germline gives CDR1 SQVTM, CDR2 ANQGSEA. The CDR3 is 14 amino acids. J was trimmed by 2 bases and V by 5 bases; bases with no gene match: 6. Written as DNA, the CDR3 is TGCAGCGTTTCCAGGACAGGGGTGCAAGAGACCCAGTACTTC. Translating gives CSVSRTGVQETQYF.

V and J are TRBV29-1 and TRBJ1-3; maybe TRBD1 (5 bases). The ends were cut back, 6 bases at V and 4 bases at J, with 16 bases in the middle. The CDR3 has 14 residues. Germline V gene lookup returns CDR1 SQVTM and CDR2 ANQGSEA. CDR3 loop: CSVGGAAVGNTIYF. The DNA for the CDR3 is TGCAGCGTGGGGGGTGCAGCGGTGGGAAACACCATATATTTT.

The rearrangement links TRBV5-4 to TRBJ1-2, with 10 positions matching TRBD1. Germline V gene data show CDR1 as SGHNT and CDR2 as YYREEE (reference sequence). This CDR3 is 15 amino acids long. Trimming took 4 bases from V and 5 from J; bases not matched to a gene: 8. The CDR3: CASSPKDRGEYGYTF. In DNA, the CDR3 is TGTGCCAGCAGCCCAAAGGACAGGGGGGAATATGGCTACACCTTC.

The chain links TRBV6-5 to TRBJ2-3; D gene ambiguous. The CDR3 sequence is 15 residues long. Trimming shortened V by 2 bases and J by 0 bases, and 9 bases separated the two germline ends. Germline CDR1 and CDR2: MNHEY and SVGAGI. CDR3 DNA sequence: TGTGCCAGCAGTTACGGTACTCTTAGCACAGATACGCAGTATTTT. Translation: CASSYGTLSTDTQYF.

This clone was seen a single time. The J gene is TRBJ2-1, the V gene TRBV11-2; 8 bases map to TRBD2. J lost 3 bases, V lost 5 bases, and 9 bases had no gene match. The CDR3 is made up of 16 amino acids. The germline V gene encodes CDR1 SGHAT and CDR2 FQNNGV. CDR3 sequence: CASSPKTSVYYNEQFF. As DNA, the CDR3 is TGTGCCAGCAGCCCAAAGACTAGCGTCTACTACAATGAGCAGTTCTTC.

The gene calls are TRBV19 and TRBJ2-1, with a possible D match to TRBD2 (5 bases). The CDR3 length is 16 residues. Germline V gene sequence: CDR1 LNHDA, CDR2 SQIVND (reference sequence). With 1 base removed from V and 8 bases from J, the gap between germline ends came to 18 bases. CDR3 protein: CASSIVEGGRGYEQFF. The DNA for the CDR3 is TGTGCCAGTAGTATAGTAGAGGGTGGTAGAGGCTATGAGCAGTTCTTC.

This clone was observed a few times. The chain employs TRBV2 and TRBJ2-7; 9 positions match TRBD1. V lost 1 base and J lost 2; bases outside the gene matches: 6. Germline CDR1 and CDR2: SNHLY and FYNNEI. This CDR3 spans 16 amino acids. CDR3 nucleotides: TGTGCCAGCAGTGAAGGGGGACAGGGAAGACCCTACGAGCAGTACTTC. Protein product: CASSEGGQGRPYEQYF.

The V gene is TRBV9, the J gene TRBJ2-3, with 13 bases aligning to TRBD2. CDR3 length: 19 residues. Germline CDR1 and CDR2: SGDLS and YYNGEE. Trimming took 3 bases from V and 2 from J; bases not matched to a gene: 12. Written as DNA, the CDR3 is TGTGCCAGCAGCGGGGCGACTAGCGGGAGGAGGGGCCTCACAGATACGCAGTATTTT. As protein: CASSGATSGRRGLTDTQYF.

CDR3 loop: CASRRDHSNIQYF. For the CDR3, the DNA is TGTGCCAGCAGACGGGATCATTCGAACATTCAGTACTTC. The chain couples TRBV2 to TRBJ2-4; a weak D match, TRBD2 (5 bases). The V gene lost 6 bases and the J gene lost 7 bases, with 13 bases spanning the gap. The CDR3 is made up of 13 amino acids. Germline V lookup: CDR1 SNHLY, CDR2 FYNNEI.

This chain connects TRBV7-8 to TRBJ2-1; 11 positions match TRBD2. From germline, CDR1 is SGHVS and CDR2 FQNEAQ. V was clipped by 5 bases and J by 0 bases; unmatched bases: 6. The CDR3 runs 17 residues. The CDR3 is CASSVTSGGFSYNEQFF. CDR3 bases: TGTGCCAGCAGCGTCACTAGCGGGGGCTTCTCCTACAATGAGCAGTTCTTC. The variable domain in full, with the rest retrieved from reference TRBV7-8 and TRBJ2-1, is GAGVSQSPRYKVAKRGQDVALRCDPISGHVSLFWYQQALGQGPEFLTYFQNEAQLDKSGLPSDRFFAERPEGSVSTLKIQRTQQEDSAVYLCASSVTSGGFSYNEQFFGPGTRLTVL.

This chain links TRBV6-5 with TRBJ2-7, with 9 bases fitting TRBD1. The length of the CDR3 is 14 residues. Germline CDR1 and CDR2: MNHEY and SVGAGI. The junction had 7 bases not matched to a gene; V was cut back by 6 bases and J by 4 bases. In DNA, the CDR3 is TGTGCCAGCAGCAGAACGGGACAGGGTTACGAGCAGTACTTC. Translation: CASSRTGQGYEQYF.